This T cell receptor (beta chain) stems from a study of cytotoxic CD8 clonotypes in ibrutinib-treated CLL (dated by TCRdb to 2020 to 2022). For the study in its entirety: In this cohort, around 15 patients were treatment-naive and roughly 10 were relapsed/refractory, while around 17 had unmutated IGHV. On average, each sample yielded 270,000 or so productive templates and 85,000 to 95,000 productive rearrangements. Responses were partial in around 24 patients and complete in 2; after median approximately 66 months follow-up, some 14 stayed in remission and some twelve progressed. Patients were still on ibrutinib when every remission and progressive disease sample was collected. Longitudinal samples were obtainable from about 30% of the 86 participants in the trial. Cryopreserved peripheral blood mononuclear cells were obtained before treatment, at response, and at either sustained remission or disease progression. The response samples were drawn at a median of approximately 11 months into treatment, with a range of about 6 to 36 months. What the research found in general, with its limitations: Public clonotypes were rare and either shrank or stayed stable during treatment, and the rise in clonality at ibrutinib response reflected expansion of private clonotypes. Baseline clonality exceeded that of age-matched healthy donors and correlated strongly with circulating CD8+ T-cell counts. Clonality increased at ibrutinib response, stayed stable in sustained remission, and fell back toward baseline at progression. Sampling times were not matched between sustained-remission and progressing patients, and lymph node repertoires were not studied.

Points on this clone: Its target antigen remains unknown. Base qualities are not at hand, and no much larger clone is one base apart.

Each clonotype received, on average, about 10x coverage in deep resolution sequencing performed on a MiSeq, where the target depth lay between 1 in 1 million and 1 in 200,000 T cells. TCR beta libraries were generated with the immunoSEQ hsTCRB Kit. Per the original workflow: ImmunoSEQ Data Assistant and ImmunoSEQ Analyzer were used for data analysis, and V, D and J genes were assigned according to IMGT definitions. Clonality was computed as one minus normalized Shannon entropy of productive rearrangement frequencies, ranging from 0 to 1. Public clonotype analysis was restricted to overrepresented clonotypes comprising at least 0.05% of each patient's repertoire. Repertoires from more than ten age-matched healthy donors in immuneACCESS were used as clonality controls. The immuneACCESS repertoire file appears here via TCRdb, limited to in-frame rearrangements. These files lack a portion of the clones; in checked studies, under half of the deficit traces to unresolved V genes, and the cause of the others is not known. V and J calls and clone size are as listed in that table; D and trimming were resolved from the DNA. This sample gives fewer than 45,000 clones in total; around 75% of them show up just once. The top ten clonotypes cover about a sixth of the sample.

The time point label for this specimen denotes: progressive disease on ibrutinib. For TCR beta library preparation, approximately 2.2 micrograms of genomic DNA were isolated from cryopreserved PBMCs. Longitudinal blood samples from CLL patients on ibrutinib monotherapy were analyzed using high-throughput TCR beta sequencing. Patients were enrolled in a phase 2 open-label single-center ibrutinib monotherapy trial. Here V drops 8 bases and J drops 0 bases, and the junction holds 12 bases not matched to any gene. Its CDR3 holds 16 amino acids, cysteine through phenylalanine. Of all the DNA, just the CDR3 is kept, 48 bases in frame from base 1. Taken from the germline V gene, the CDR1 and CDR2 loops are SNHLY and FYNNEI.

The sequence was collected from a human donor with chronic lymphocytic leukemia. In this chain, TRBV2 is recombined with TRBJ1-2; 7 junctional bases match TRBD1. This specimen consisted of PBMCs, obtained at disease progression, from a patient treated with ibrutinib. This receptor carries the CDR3 CASLDRARRANYGYTF. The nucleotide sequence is TGTGCCAGCCTCGACAGGGCGAGGAGGGCTAACTATGGCTACACCTTC.